The next 5 T cell receptor beta chains were all read from a single sample in a study of cytomegalovirus exposure and HLA in healthy donors. 60 Vbeta and 13 Jbeta primers were used in PCR. TCRdb's copy holds only in-frame clones and misses some; the assay was immunoSEQ multiplex PCR. The sample includes 65,000 to 85,000 clones, around 10% seen only once; the top ten take approximately 25%. The sample comprised PBMCs. The receptors shown here come from a man in his sixties in good health and CMV-seropositive.

This clone has only a few counts. This chain links TRBV2 with TRBJ2-3; D might be TRBD1 (6 bases). The CDR3 spans 14 residues. Germline assignment: CDR1 SNHLY and CDR2 FYNNEI. V shed 6 bases and J shed 1 base, with 11 bases lying between them. The CDR3 nucleotides read TGTGCCAGCAGGTGGAGACAGGGCACAGATACGCAGTATTTT. This translates into CASRWRQGTDTQYF.

V is TRBV28 and J is TRBJ1-5, with D tentatively TRBD1 (5 bases). The ends were cut back, 7 bases at V and 5 bases at J, with 15 bases in the middle. CDR1 and CDR2 (germline): MDHEN, SYDVKM. This CDR3 contains 14 residues. The CDR3 coding sequence is TGTGCCAGCAACCTCAGGGCAACCTATCAGCCCCAGCATTTT. Translation gives CASNLRATYQPQHF.

V and J are TRBV5-1 and TRBJ2-7; 8 bases agree with TRBD2. The junction had 6 bases not matched to a gene; V was cut back by 3 bases and J by 4 bases. Germline CDR1 and CDR2: SGHRS and YFSETQ. CDR3 length equals 14 residues. The CDR3 spells CASSSGGGNYEQYF. The CDR3 region has the DNA TGCGCCAGCAGCTCGGGAGGGGGGAATTACGAGCAGTACTTC.

V gene TRBV27 combines with J gene TRBJ2-3; 13 nucleotides match TRBD2. The J segment lost 8 bases and the V segment lost 0 bases, leaving 8 bases of the junction unmatched. Germline CDR1 reads MNHEY; CDR2 reads SMNVEV (reference sequence). The CDR3 consists of 17 residues. As DNA, the CDR3 is TGTGCCAGCAGTTTATCGGTCGGGACTAGCGGGATAGGTACGCAGTATTTT. Its translation: CASSLSVGTSGIGTQYF.

In its sample, this clone was seen a few times. The genes are TRBV18 and TRBJ2-7; TRBD2 might be the D (5 bases). V was trimmed by 3 bases and J by 0 bases, leaving 6 bases between them. The germline gives CDR1 KGHSH, CDR2 LQKENI. This CDR3 region has 13 residues. The CDR3 sequence: CASSPDYSYEQYF. Here the CDR3 DNA reads TGTGCCAGCTCACCCGACTACTCCTACGAGCAGTACTTC. Full variable domain (rest looked up from reference TRBV18 and TRBJ2-7): NAGVMQNPRHLVRRRGQEARLRCSPMKGHSHVYWYRQLPEEGLKFMVYLQKENIIDESGMPKERFSAEFPKEGPSILRIQQVVRGDSAAYFCASSPDYSYEQYFGPGTRLTVT.